The 19 T cell receptor beta chains presented below share a single source sample, sequenced in a study of cytomegalovirus exposure and HLA in healthy donors. The PCR contained 60 Vbeta and 13 Jbeta primers. TCRdb's table, derived via immunoSEQ multiplex PCR, lists solely in-frame clones and lacks some. The sample has more than 65,000 clones, around 74% seen once. Material: PBMCs. These TCRs come from a woman in her forties or fifties in good health and CMV-seropositive.

The V and J genes are TRBV13 and TRBJ2-3; TRBD1 might be the D (6 bases). This CDR3 region has 13 residues. Trimming took off 8 bases at V and 2 bases at J, with 11 bases between the two ends. Germline V CDR1 and CDR2: PRHDT, FYEKMQ (reference sequence). The CDR3 region is CASGQIATDTQYF. DNA for the CDR3: TGTGCCAGCGGACAGATTGCCACAGATACGCAGTATTTT. The full variable domain, its missing parts supplied by reference TRBV13 and TRBJ2-3, is AAGVIQSPRHLIKEKRETATLKCYPIPRHDTVYWYQQGPGQDPQFLISFYEKMQSDKGSIPDRFSAQQFSDYHSELNMSSLELGDSALYFCASGQIATDTQYFGPGTRLTVL.

The chain joins TRBV4-1 to TRBJ1-5, with D possibly TRBD1 on 6 matching bases. Germline CDR1 reads MGHRA; CDR2 reads YSYEKL. V was clipped by 3 bases and J by 4 bases, with 10 bases between them. The length of the CDR3 is 14 residues. Written as DNA, the CDR3 is TGCGCCAGCAGCCACCTCCAGGGGAATCAGCCCCAGCATTTT. The encoded protein is CASSHLQGNQPQHF.

This clone has only one observation. The rearrangement joins TRBV6-1 to TRBJ2-7; TRBD1 might be the D (5 bases). Germline CDR1 MNHNS, CDR2 SASEGT. The V end was cut by 5 bases, the J end by 5 bases, with 7 bases between. CDR3 length equals 11 residues. CDR3: CASSFRDEQYF. DNA for the CDR3: TGTGCCAGCAGTTTCAGGGACGAGCAGTACTTC.

V usage is TRBV30 and J usage is TRBJ1-3; D unresolved. The CDR3 length is 13 residues. V dropped 0 bases and J dropped 3 bases, with 6 bases sitting between them. The germline V gene encodes CDR1 GTSNPN and CDR2 SVGIG (reference sequence). The CDR3 nucleotides read TGTGCCTGGAGTGTGGGCGTTGGAAACACCATATATTTT. It translates to CAWSVGVGNTIYF.

In its sample, this clone was seen once. This rearrangement joins TRBV5-6 to TRBJ2-1, with D tentatively TRBD2 (6 bases). The germline V gene encodes CDR1 SGHDT and CDR2 YYEEEE. The V end lost 0 bases, the J end lost 12 bases, and 10 bases lay between the germline ends. The CDR3 runs 12 residues. The CDR3 coding sequence is TGTGCCAGCAGCTTGGTGGAGGGAGTGCAGTTCTTC. Amino acids: CASSLVEGVQFF.

The chain couples TRBV10-3 to TRBJ2-7; 10 bases line up with TRBD1. Germline loops: CDR1 ENHRY, CDR2 SYGVKD. The CDR3 has 15 amino acids. The V gene end was trimmed by 6 bases and the J gene end by 5 bases; junction bases not matched to a gene: 10. The CDR3 protein is CAISDPGQGTNEQYF. In nucleotides, the CDR3 is TGTGCCATCAGCGATCCGGGACAGGGGACCAACGAGCAGTACTTC.

The chain couples TRBV5-1 to TRBJ1-4, with D perhaps matching TRBD1 (6 bases). This CDR3 contains 16 residues. From germline, CDR1 is SGHRS and CDR2 YFSETQ. V lost 0 bases and J lost 4, with 13 bases in between. The CDR3 DNA follows: TGCGCCAGCAGCTTGGACGGACAGCTTTATAATGAAAAACTGTTTTTT. It translates to CASSLDGQLYNEKLFF.

This clone was seen a few times. V and J are TRBV11-3 and TRBJ2-2; 8 bases are shared with TRBD1. Germline V gene data show CDR1 as SGHNT and CDR2 as YENEEA. V shed 8 bases and J 4 bases; nucleotides not matched to a gene: 3. This CDR3 spans 13 amino acids. The CDR3 DNA sequence: TGTGCCAGCGCGACAGGGGTCACCGGGGAGCTGTTTTTT. Translated, it gives CASATGVTGELFF.

This chain uses TRBV5-6 with TRBJ1-2, with 8 bases aligning to TRBD1. Germline V gives CDR1 SGHDT, CDR2 YYEEEE. The CDR3 length is 13 residues. Losses at the gene ends were 3 bases for V and 8 bases for J; bases not matched to a gene: 6. The CDR3 here is CASSSWTGRGYTF. The CDR3 nucleotides read TGTGCCAGCAGCTCCTGGACAGGGCGAGGCTACACCTTC.

This clone was seen a handful of times. The V gene is TRBV5-5, the J gene TRBJ2-3, with 11 bases matching TRBD1. Germline assignment: CDR1 SGHKS and CDR2 YYEKEE (reference sequence). CDR3 length: 19 residues. J gave up 0 bases and V 4 bases, and 13 bases lay outside the gene matches. This CDR3 reads CASSGTGTGGPLSTDTQYF. The CDR3 DNA sequence: TGTGCCAGCAGCGGAACCGGGACAGGGGGGCCACTAAGCACAGATACGCAGTATTTT.

The chain has TRBV30 and TRBJ2-7; 13 bases line up with TRBD2. The junction had 9 bases not matched to a gene; V was cut back by 0 bases and J by 7 bases. Germline values: CDR1 GTSNPN, CDR2 SVGIG (reference sequence). The CDR3 has 16 amino acids. CDR3 residues: CAWSVQWTSGGQEQYF. CDR3 DNA: TGTGCCTGGAGTGTGCAATGGACTAGCGGGGGCCAGGAGCAGTACTTC.

This chain's CDR3 is CASSEGRGRHEQFF. As DNA, the CDR3 is TGTGCCAGCAGTGAGGGTAGGGGCAGGCATGAGCAGTTCTTC. V gene TRBV2 combines with J gene TRBJ2-1; perhaps TRBD1 as D (5 bases). This CDR3 comprises 14 residues. CDR1 and CDR2 (germline): SNHLY, FYNNEI. V was cut by 3 bases and J by 8 bases, with 14 bases left in between.

This clone was observed a few times. The chain links TRBV10-2 to TRBJ2-3; D may be TRBD2 (6 bases). Germline-derived CDR1 and CDR2 are WSHSY and SAAADI. V gave up 7 bases and J gave up 1 base, with 15 bases separating them. The CDR3 has 15 residues. The DNA of the CDR3 is TGCGCCAGCACTCTCACGCCTAGCGGCACAGATACGCAGTATTTT. Amino acid sequence: CASTLTPSGTDTQYF.

The V gene is TRBV5-4, the J gene TRBJ2-3, with TRBD2 matching over 8 bases. The CDR3 extends over 14 amino acids. Germline trimming cut 4 bases from V and 4 bases from J; bases unmatched to any gene: 5. CDR1 is SGHNT, CDR2 YYREEE, per germline (reference sequence). The CDR3 DNA reads as TGTGCCAGCAGCGCTGGACTAGCAGCAGATACGCAGTATTTT. As protein: CASSAGLAADTQYF.

The gene calls are TRBV18 and TRBJ1-1; D is possibly TRBD1 (5 bases). This CDR3 contains 15 residues. CDR1 is KGHSH and CDR2 is LQKENI in the germline V gene. Trimming cost V 3 bases and J 1 base, with 12 bases left between them. In DNA form, the CDR3 reads TGTGCCAGCTCACCGCAGGGAGGCCCGAACACTGAAGCTTTCTTT. Amino acids: CASSPQGGPNTEAFF.

J is TRBJ2-3 and V is TRBV4-1, with 8 bases that match TRBD2. The germline V gene has CDR1 MGHRA and CDR2 YSYEKL. The CDR3 loop spans 16 amino acids. Germline trimming cut 1 base from V and 1 base from J; bases unmatched to any gene: 4. CDR3 nucleotides: TGCGCCAGCAGCCAAGCCGGGACTAGAGGCACAGATACGCAGTATTTT. Its protein product is CASSQAGTRGTDTQYF.

The rearrangement uses TRBV19 and TRBJ1-2; D unresolved. Germline values: CDR1 LNHDA, CDR2 SQIVND (reference sequence). The CDR3 consists of 11 residues. The V and J ends lost 5 bases and 8 bases respectively, with 9 bases between them. CDR3 in DNA: TGTGCCAGTAGTCGTCTCTCCGGCTACACCTTC. It yields the protein CASSRLSGYTF.

J is TRBJ2-1 and V is TRBV9; 10 nucleotides match TRBD2. Germline assignment: CDR1 SGDLS and CDR2 YYNGEE. With 0 bases clipped from V and 0 bases from J, the junction kept 3 bases outside the gene matches. There are 17 residues in the CDR3. In DNA form, the CDR3 reads TGTGCCAGCAGCGTAGGTCCTAGCGGGAGCTCCTACAATGAGCAGTTCTTC. Protein product: CASSVGPSGSSYNEQFF.

This clone was detected a few times. The chain carries TRBV9 and TRBJ1-3; D is possibly TRBD1 (6 bases). With 3 bases removed from V and 0 bases from J, the gap between germline ends came to 10 bases. The CDR3 spans 15 residues. CDR1 and CDR2 from the germline V gene are SGDLS and YYNGEE. The CDR3 loop reads CASSAQGSSGNTIYF. CDR3 nucleotide sequence: TGTGCCAGCAGCGCCCAGGGGAGCTCTGGAAACACCATATATTTT.